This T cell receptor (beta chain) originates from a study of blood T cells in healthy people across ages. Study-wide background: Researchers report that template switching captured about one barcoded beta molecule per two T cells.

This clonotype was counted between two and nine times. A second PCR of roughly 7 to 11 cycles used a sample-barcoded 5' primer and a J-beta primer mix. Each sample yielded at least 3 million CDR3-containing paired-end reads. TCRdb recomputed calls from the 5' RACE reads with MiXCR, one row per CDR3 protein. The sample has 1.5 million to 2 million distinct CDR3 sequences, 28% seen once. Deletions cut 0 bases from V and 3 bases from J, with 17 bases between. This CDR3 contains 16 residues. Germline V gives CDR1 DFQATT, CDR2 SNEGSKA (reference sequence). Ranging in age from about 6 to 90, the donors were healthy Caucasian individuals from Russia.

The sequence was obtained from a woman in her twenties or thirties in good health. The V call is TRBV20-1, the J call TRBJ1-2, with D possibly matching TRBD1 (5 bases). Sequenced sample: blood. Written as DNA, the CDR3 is TGCAGTGCTAGAGATGGTCGGTTAGGGGCACACTATGGCTACACCTTC. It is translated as CSARDGRLGAHYGYTF.